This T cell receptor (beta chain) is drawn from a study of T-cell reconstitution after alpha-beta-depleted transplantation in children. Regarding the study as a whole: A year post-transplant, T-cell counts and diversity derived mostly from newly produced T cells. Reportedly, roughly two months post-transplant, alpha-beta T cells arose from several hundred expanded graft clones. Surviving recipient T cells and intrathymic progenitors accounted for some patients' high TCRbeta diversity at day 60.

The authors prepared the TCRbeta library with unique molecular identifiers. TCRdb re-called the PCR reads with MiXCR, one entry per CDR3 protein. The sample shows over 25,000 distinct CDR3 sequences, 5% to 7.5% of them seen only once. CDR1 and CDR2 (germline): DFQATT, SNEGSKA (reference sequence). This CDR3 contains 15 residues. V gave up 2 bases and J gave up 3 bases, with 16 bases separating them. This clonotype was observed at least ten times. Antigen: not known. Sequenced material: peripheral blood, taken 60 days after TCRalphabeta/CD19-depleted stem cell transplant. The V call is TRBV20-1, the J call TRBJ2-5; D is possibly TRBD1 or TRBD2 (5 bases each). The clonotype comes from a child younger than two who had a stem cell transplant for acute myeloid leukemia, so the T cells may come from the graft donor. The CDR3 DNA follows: TGCAGTGCTAGACTTCCGGGGCTCGTGGAAGAGACCCAGTACTTC. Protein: CSARLPGLVEETQYF.